The clone carrying this T cell receptor (beta chain) was seen many times. The antigen is undetermined. Quantitative barcoded 5'-RACE was used to prepare TCR beta libraries. TCRdb re-called the 5' RACE reads through MiXCR, storing one row per CDR3 protein. This table has 200,000 or so distinct CDR3 sequences, roughly 13% appearing once. The data stem from a study of CD8 T cells in ankylosing spondylitis. Regarding the study as a whole: The disease-linked clones had a CD8+ phenotype and low blood frequencies.

V was cut by 2 bases and J by 2 bases, with 5 bases left in between. Germline V gene data show CDR1 as MRHNA and CDR2 as SNTAGT. This CDR3 has 13 residues. Sequences were obtained from blood, either unsorted or a sorted T cell fraction (not recorded which). This receptor was obtained from a female donor with ankylosing spondylitis or in good health (not recorded which). V gene TRBV6-4 combines with J gene TRBJ2-3, with unresolved D. CDR3 nucleotide sequence: TGTGCCAGCAGTGACAAGACCACAGATACGCAGTATTTT. This sequence encodes CASSDKTTDTQYF.